This T cell receptor beta chain was sequenced for a study of blood T cell repertoires in COVID-19. Study-level information: Samples taken during acute and convalescent COVID-19 were collected in the United States, Italy and Spain. T cells, B-cell-depleted T cells, or PBMCs provided the cDNA or gDNA that served as material.

V was pared by 4 bases and J by 6 bases, with 13 bases of the junction left unmatched. The CDR3 is made up of 16 amino acids. Germline CDR1 reads LGHDT; CDR2 reads YNNKEL (reference sequence). Profiled with immunoSEQ multiplex PCR; TCRdb holds only in-frame clones, not every one. Of about 80,000 clones listed, roughly 80% were seen once; the top ten hold around a third. The TCR sequence derives from a woman aged 70-85 years with acute or convalescent COVID-19. The V gene is TRBV3-1 (or the pseudogene TRBV3-2), the J gene TRBJ2-5, with TRBD2 matching over 8 bases. The sequencing sample was made of peripheral blood. As DNA, the CDR3 is TGTGCCAGCAGCCTGAGCGGGGTAGCGGGAAAACAGACCCAGTACTTC. Amino acids: CASSLSGVAGKQTQYF.